This is a list of T cell receptor beta chains from one sample in a study of blood T cells in healthy people across ages. Using its own MiXCR run on the 5' RACE reads, TCRdb lists one record per CDR3 protein. The data hold around 800,000 distinct CDR3 sequences, with about 55% observed a single time. Sequencing was done on a sample of blood. These receptors came from a man older than 75 in good health. Each CDR3 is given with its conserved first and last residue. The D gene is left open where the match is weak. Expanded clones are given a class, and other clones once, few, many or no size at all.

CDR3nt: TGTGCCAGCAGCCGAGGCAGGAGGACTAGTTCGTACAATGAGCAGTACTTC
CDR3aa: CASSRGRRTSSYNEQYF
abundance: -
v_gene: TRBV6-1
j_gene: TRBJ2-7
d_gene: TRBD2

CDR3nt: TGTGCCAGCAGTGCAATAGCGGGAGTGGCCTACGAGCAGTACTTC
CDR3aa: CASSAIAGVAYEQYF
abundance: -
v_gene: TRBV2
j_gene: TRBJ2-7
d_gene: TRBD2

CDR3nt: TGTGCCAGCAGTAGAGGGGGAGGGAGTATAGCCAAAAACATTCAGTACTTC
CDR3aa: CASSRGGGSIAKNIQYF
abundance: few
v_gene: TRBV28
j_gene: TRBJ2-4
d_gene: -

CDR3nt: TGTGCCAGCAGGGTTGAGGGGCATCAAGAGACCCAGTACTTC
CDR3aa: CASRVEGHQETQYF
abundance: -
v_gene: TRBV2
j_gene: TRBJ2-5
d_gene: -

CDR3nt: TGTGCCAGCAGCCAAGACAGCTATAGCAATCAGCCCCAGCATTTT
CDR3aa: CASSQDSYSNQPQHF
abundance: few
v_gene: TRBV3-1
j_gene: TRBJ1-5
d_gene: -

CDR3nt: TGCGCCAGCAGCTTGGATGGGGTATACAATGGGCAGTACTTC
CDR3aa: CASSLDGVYNGQYF
abundance: once
v_gene: TRBV5-1
j_gene: TRBJ2-5
d_gene: -

CDR3nt: TGCAGCGTGTTTCTGGATACGCAGTATTTT
CDR3aa: CSVFLDTQYF
abundance: -
v_gene: TRBV29-1
j_gene: TRBJ2-3
d_gene: -

CDR3nt: TGTGCCAGCAGCCCGGATACAGTGGGCTCTGGAAACACCATATATTTT
CDR3aa: CASSPDTVGSGNTIYF
abundance: -
v_gene: TRBV4-2
j_gene: TRBJ1-3
d_gene: -

CDR3nt: TGTGCCAGCAGCGTCTGGGGGGGGACGTCAGATACGCAGTATTTT
CDR3aa: CASSVWGGTSDTQYF
abundance: -
v_gene: TRBV9
j_gene: TRBJ2-3
d_gene: TRBD2

CDR3nt: TGTGCCACCAGCAGAGATCCGACACGTCAAGAGACCCAGTACTTC
CDR3aa: CATSRDPTRQETQYF
abundance: -
v_gene: TRBV15
j_gene: TRBJ2-5
d_gene: -

CDR3nt: TGTGCCATCAGTGACCCCGACGGGGGGGGTTGGGGTTACGAGCAGTACTTC
CDR3aa: CAISDPDGGGWGYEQYF
abundance: -
v_gene: TRBV10-3
j_gene: TRBJ2-7
d_gene: TRBD2

CDR3nt: TGTGCCAGCGAATCGGGGGGGAGCTCCTACAATGAGCAGTACTTC
CDR3aa: CASESGGSSYNEQYF
abundance: -
v_gene: TRBV6-5
j_gene: TRBJ2-7
d_gene: TRBD2

CDR3nt: TGCAGCGTTGGCCCCAGCGGGCATCAGCCCCAGCATTTT
CDR3aa: CSVGPSGHQPQHF
abundance: few
v_gene: TRBV29-1
j_gene: TRBJ1-5
d_gene: -

CDR3nt: TGTGCCAGCTCAAAAAGGCTAGCGGGAGGATCCGCAGATACGCAGTATTTT
CDR3aa: CASSKRLAGGSADTQYF
abundance: -
v_gene: TRBV18
j_gene: TRBJ2-3
d_gene: TRBD2

CDR3nt: TGTGCCAGCAGTTTCGGCAGCGGGGGCGGCACGTACAATCAGCCCCAGCATTTT
CDR3aa: CASSFGSGGGTYNQPQHF
abundance: -
v_gene: TRBV6-5
j_gene: TRBJ1-5
d_gene: -

CDR3nt: TGTGCCAGCAGTTTCGACAGGAGCCCCTACGAGCAGTACTTC
CDR3aa: CASSFDRSPYEQYF
abundance: -
v_gene: TRBV27
j_gene: TRBJ2-7
d_gene: -

CDR3nt: TGTGCCAGCAGCGCTAGCGGGAGACTGAACGAGCAGTACTTC
CDR3aa: CASSASGRLNEQYF
abundance: -
v_gene: TRBV6-1
j_gene: TRBJ2-7
d_gene: TRBD2

CDR3nt: TGTGCCAGCAGCCCTTTATCGACTAGCGGGAAAGGGAATGAGCAGTTCTTC
CDR3aa: CASSPLSTSGKGNEQFF
abundance: -
v_gene: TRBV7-9
j_gene: TRBJ2-1
d_gene: TRBD2

CDR3nt: TGTGCCAGCAGCACGGGAGGTAGCAATCAGCCCCAGCATTTT
CDR3aa: CASSTGGSNQPQHF
abundance: -
v_gene: TRBV3-1
j_gene: TRBJ1-5
d_gene: -

CDR3nt: TGCAGTGCTCAACCCGGGACTAGCGTCAGGCCAGATACGCAGTATTTT
CDR3aa: CSAQPGTSVRPDTQYF
abundance: -
v_gene: TRBV20-1
j_gene: TRBJ2-3
d_gene: TRBD2

CDR3nt: TGTGCCAGCAGCGTAGGAGGACGCCCTTGGATCAATGAGCAGTTCTTC
CDR3aa: CASSVGGRPWINEQFF
abundance: once
v_gene: TRBV9
j_gene: TRBJ2-1
d_gene: -

CDR3nt: TGTGCCAGCAGTCCTAGCGGGATTTCCCAGTTCTTC
CDR3aa: CASSPSGISQFF
abundance: few
v_gene: TRBV2
j_gene: TRBJ2-1
d_gene: TRBD2

CDR3nt: TGCAGCGTTGGGGCCCCCGGGACGGAAAATGAGCAGTACTTC
CDR3aa: CSVGAPGTENEQYF
abundance: -
v_gene: TRBV29-1
j_gene: TRBJ2-7
d_gene: -

CDR3nt: TGTGCCAGCGGGGGGGACGGACTCCAAGAGACCCAGTACTTC
CDR3aa: CASGGDGLQETQYF
abundance: -
v_gene: TRBV28
j_gene: TRBJ2-5
d_gene: TRBD2

CDR3nt: TGTGCCAGCAGTTTGGGGACAGGGACTTTGCTGAACACTGAAGCTTTCTTT
CDR3aa: CASSLGTGTLLNTEAFF
abundance: few
v_gene: TRBV28
j_gene: TRBJ1-1
d_gene: TRBD1

CDR3nt: TGTGCTAGCAGCGGGACTAGCGGGACTCTAGAGACCCAGTACTTC
CDR3aa: CASSGTSGTLETQYF
abundance: -
v_gene: TRBV7-7
j_gene: TRBJ2-5
d_gene: TRBD2